What follows are 5 T cell receptor beta chains derived from one specimen sequenced in a study of beta chain features in type 1 diabetes. Reverse transcription of all isolated RNA meant that expressed TCRB transcripts were sequenced. Libraries were prepared by immunoSEQ multiplex PCR; TCRdb keeps only in-frame clonotypes and omits some of them. The sample shows under 450,000 clones, roughly 13% of them seen only once. The material sequenced was naive CD4+ T cells from blood. These receptors came from a man aged 25 to 45 in good health.

The chain links TRBV25-1 to TRBJ2-3, with D unclear. Germline V CDR1 and CDR2: MGHDK, SYGVNS. Trimming pared 4 bases from V and 1 base from J, leaving 21 bases between. This CDR3 is 18 amino acids long. For the CDR3, the DNA is TGTGCCAGCAGTGTTTCCCCTTTAGCCGCCCAGGGCACAGATACGCAGTATTTT. This encodes CASSVSPLAAQGTDTQYF.

The chain has TRBV5-1 and TRBJ1-1; unclear D gene. Per the germline V gene, CDR1 is SGHRS and CDR2 is YFSETQ. The CDR3 covers 14 residues. V shed 0 bases and J shed 1 base, with 7 bases lying between them. CDR3 protein: CASSLANANTEAFF. In DNA, the CDR3 is TGCGCCAGCAGCTTGGCAAACGCGAACACTGAAGCTTTCTTT.

CDR3: CASSSGTAGASTKNIQYF. The CDR3 region has the DNA TGCGCCAGCAGCTCCGGGACGGCGGGTGCGTCGACCAAAAACATTCAGTACTTC. This chain uses TRBV5-1 with TRBJ2-4; D may be TRBD1 or TRBD2 (5 bases each). Germline CDR1 reads SGHRS; CDR2 reads YFSETQ. V lost 3 bases to trimming and J lost 2 bases, with 21 bases between them. The CDR3 loop spans 18 amino acids.

This clone has a handful of counts. The chain couples TRBV19 to TRBJ1-2; D is ambiguous. Germline V gene lookup returns CDR1 LNHDA and CDR2 SQIVND (reference sequence). Between the trimmed V and J ends, which lost 3 bases and 3 bases, there was a span of 8 bases. The CDR3 has 13 amino acids. The CDR3 sequence is CASSIWEDYGYTF. CDR3 nucleotide sequence: TGTGCCAGTAGTATTTGGGAGGACTATGGCTACACCTTC.

This clone occurred a few times. The chain carries TRBV4-3 and TRBJ2-7; weak D call: TRBD1 (6 bases). CDR3 size: 15 residues. CDR1 is LGHNA, CDR2 YSLEER, per germline. Between the trimmed V and J ends, which lost 3 bases and 4 bases, there was a span of 16 bases. CDR3 sequence (DNA): TGCGCCAGCAGCCATACACGAACAGGGTCGTACGAGCAGTACTTC. It specifies CASSHTRTGSYEQYF.